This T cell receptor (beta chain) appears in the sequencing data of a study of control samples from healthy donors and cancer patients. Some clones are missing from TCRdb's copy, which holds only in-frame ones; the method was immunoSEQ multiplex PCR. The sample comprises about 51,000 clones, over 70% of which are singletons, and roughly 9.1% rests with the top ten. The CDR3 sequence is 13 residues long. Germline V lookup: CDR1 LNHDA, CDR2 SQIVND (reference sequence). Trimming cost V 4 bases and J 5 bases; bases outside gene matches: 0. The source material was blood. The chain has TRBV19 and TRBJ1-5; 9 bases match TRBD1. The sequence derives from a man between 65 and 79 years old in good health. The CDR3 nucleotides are TGTGCCAGTAGTAGGGACAGGGATCAGCCCCAGCATTTT. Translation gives CASSRDRDQPQHF.